This T cell receptor (beta chain) was captured by sequencing in a study of T cell responses to AZD1222 COVID-19 vaccine. Study-level results: Unmutated variant regions are reportedly targeted by nearly half of spike-specific TCRs.

Note on this clone: What it binds is not known.

Generated by immunoSEQ multiplex PCR, the TCRdb table keeps only in-frame clones and is missing some. The data show about 120,000 clones, approximately 91% seen once. Germline values: CDR1 SGHVS, CDR2 FQNEAQ. Trimming removed 1 base at V and 5 bases at J, with 12 bases between. The CDR3 consists of 15 residues. Sequenced here: peripheral blood, sampled on day 0 of AZD1222 vaccination. The chain joins TRBV7-8 to TRBJ2-1; perhaps TRBD1 as D (5 bases). The clonotype was recovered from an adult in good health. The CDR3 coding sequence is TGTGCCAGCAGCTTAGACCCCGCAGGGAACAATGAGCAGTTCTTC. Its protein product is CASSLDPAGNNEQFF. The full variable domain, its missing parts supplied by reference TRBV7-8 and TRBJ2-1, is GAGVSQSPRYKVAKRGQDVALRCDPISGHVSLFWYQQALGQGPEFLTYFQNEAQLDKSGLPSDRFFAERPEGSVSTLKIQRTQQEDSAVYLCASSLDPAGNNEQFFGPGTRLTVL.